This TCR beta chain stems from a study of breast tumors, draining lymph nodes, adjacent tissues. V shed 5 bases and J 10 bases; nucleotides not matched to a gene: 9. CDR1 and CDR2 from the germline V gene are SGHTA and FQGTGA. CDR3 size: 13 residues. TCRdb itself ran the multiplex PCR reads through MiXCR, one entry per CDR3 protein. The sample consists of fewer than 80,000 distinct CDR3 sequences, around 43% of them appearing once. To note about this clonotype: Its antigen is not identified.

Findings and caveats of the study: Compared with lymph nodes, tumors were less diverse; compared with nontumor tissue, more.

The chain uses TRBV7-3 and TRBJ2-3; TRBD2 agrees at 7 bases. Source material: breast tumor tissue. The receptor was isolated from a female donor with breast cancer. Some clones in this sample may be carry-over from other donors' samples. CDR3 in DNA: TGTGCCAGCAGCCGTACCCTGAGCGGGGCGCAGTATTTT. Its translation: CASSRTLSGAQYF.